Sequencing of this TCR beta chain was carried out in a study of blood T cell repertoires in COVID-19. Study information: Sites across the United States, Italy and Spain contributed samples from acute and convalescent COVID-19.

This CDR3 comprises 20 residues. The V gene end was trimmed by 3 bases and the J gene end by 0 bases; junction bases not matched to a gene: 17. Germline CDR1 is DFQATT and CDR2 is SNEGSKA (reference sequence). Cohorts were assigned according to the clinical history that participants reported. Here immunoSEQ multiplex PCR was the method, and the copy in TCRdb shows in-frame clones only, minus some. The sample includes a few hundred thousand clones, approximately 88% seen only once; the top ten take around 10%. This chain connects TRBV20-1 to TRBJ2-1; 10 nucleotides line up with TRBD2. Sample: PBMCs or T cells enriched from blood (not recorded which). The receptor comes from a woman aged 18-29 years who had recovered from COVID-19. CDR3 DNA sequence: TGCAGTGCTAGTGGTTCTGTTGGGCTAGCGGGGGACAGCTCCTACAATGAGCAGTTCTTC. This encodes CSASGSVGLAGDSSYNEQFF.